These T cell receptor beta chains were read from a single sample in a study of blood T cell repertoires in COVID-19. Sequencing used immunoSEQ multiplex PCR; TCRdb keeps in-frame clones, though not all of them. The sample yields under 250,000 clones, roughly 85% seen once. Sample: peripheral blood. Receptors were obtained from a man aged 45 to 65 with COVID-19, enrolled during active disease. Both conserved end residues are part of each CDR3. D genes are given only for firm matches. Some rows mark clone size as missing; the rest say once, few, many or name a class of expanded clone.

D gene,V gene,J gene,clone size,CDR3 DNA,CDR3 protein
TRBD2,TRBV7-3,TRBJ2-5,.,TGTGCCAGCAGCTCCTCCACTAGCGGGGGCCAAGAGACCCAGTACTTC,CASSSSTSGGQETQYF
TRBD2,TRBV6-2/TRBV6-3,TRBJ2-1,.,TGTGCCAGCAGTTCCCAAGTAGCGGGCTACAATGAGCAGTTCTTC,CASSSQVAGYNEQFF
.,TRBV21-1,TRBJ2-1,.,TGTGCCAGCAGCGCGACCGGACAGGTGAACCACAATGAGCAGTTCTTC,CASSATGQVNHNEQFF
.,TRBV27,TRBJ1-6,.,TGTGCCAGCACTGACCGAAACTCTAGGTCACCCCTCCACTTT,CASTDRNSRSPLHF
TRBD1,TRBV7-2,TRBJ2-7,.,TGTGCCAGCAGCCAGACAGGGAGCTCCTACGAGCAGTACTTC,CASSQTGSSYEQYF
TRBD2,TRBV5-4,TRBJ2-1,.,TGTGCCAGCAGCAAGCGGGGGCCATACAATGAGCAGTTCTTC,CASSKRGPYNEQFF
TRBD2,TRBV2,TRBJ2-3,once,TGTGCCAGCACTATCCGCGGGGGAACCACAGATACGCAGTATTTT,CASTIRGGTTDTQYF
.,TRBV23-1,TRBJ2-2,.,TGCGCCAGCAGTCAAGGGGCCTTAGCGGTGGGGGGGACACCCCGTGCGAACACCGGGGAGCTGTTTTTT,CASSQGALAVGGTPRANTGELFF
.,TRBV19,TRBJ1-5,.,TGTGCCAGTAGTCCCCGTCCCGCGGCGAGCAATCAGCCCCAGCATTTT,CASSPRPAASNQPQHF
TRBD1,TRBV7-2,TRBJ1-5,.,TGTGCCAGCAGCATTCAATCGCCGGGACAGGGAAGCAATCAGCCCCAGCATTTT,CASSIQSPGQGSNQPQHF
TRBD2,TRBV6-5,TRBJ2-7,.,TGTGCCAGCAGGACGGGACTAGGAGCCTACGAGCAGTACTTC,CASRTGLGAYEQYF
.,TRBV11-2,TRBJ1-6,.,TGTGCCAGCAGCTACGTCGGGTTGGATTCACCCCTCCACTTT,CASSYVGLDSPLHF
.,TRBV30,TRBJ2-3,.,TGTGCCTGGAGTGATAACACAGATACGCAGTATTTT,CAWSDNTDTQYF
.,TRBV28,TRBJ1-5,.,TGTGCCAGCAGCTTTATACAGGTTGCGCAGCCCCAGCATTTT,CASSFIQVAQPQHF
.,TRBV10-3,TRBJ2-1,.,TGTGCCACCACCCTCACTCGCGGCTCCTACAATGAGCAGTTCTTC,CATTLTRGSYNEQFF
TRBD1,TRBV5-1,TRBJ1-1,.,TGCGCCAGCAGCTTGCAGGGACAGGCTGCTTGGAACACTGAAGCTTTCTTT,CASSLQGQAAWNTEAFF
.,TRBV10-1,TRBJ1-2,.,TGCGCCAGCAGTGCCGACTTCTTTGGCTACACCTTC,CASSADFFGYTF
.,TRBV18,TRBJ2-2,.,TGTGCCAGCTCACCACAGGGGGTCAACACCGGGGAGCTGTTTTTT,CASSPQGVNTGELFF
TRBD1,TRBV24-1,TRBJ2-1,.,TGTGCCACCAGTGATCGGGACAGATTGCGCTACAATGAGCAGTTCTTC,CATSDRDRLRYNEQFF
TRBD1,TRBV7-9,TRBJ1-5,.,TGTGCCAGCAGTTCCGGGACAGGGGTTTACCAGCCCCAGCATTTT,CASSSGTGVYQPQHF
.,TRBV21-1,TRBJ2-7,.,TGTGCCAGCAGCCTAAGGACAGCCAGCGACTACGAGCAGTACTTC,CASSLRTASDYEQYF